These 19 T cell receptor beta chains were sequenced from one sample in a study of T-cell memory formation after mild COVID-19. A single record per CDR3 protein comes from TCRdb applying MiXCR to the 5' RACE reads. The sample holds hundreds of thousands of distinct CDR3 sequences, roughly an eighth seen once. Sequenced: PBMCs or a T cell subset sorted from them (not recorded which). The receptors derive from a man younger than 30 who had mild COVID-19 (a few samples of this study predate the infection). Cell type and time point are not known.

This clonotype was picked up many times. The rearrangement joins TRBV9 to TRBJ1-2; the match to TRBD1 covers 7 bases. J lost 0 bases, V lost 10 bases, and 9 bases had no gene match. CDR3 length equals 14 residues. Germline assignment: CDR1 SGDLS and CDR2 YYNGEE. CDR3 in DNA: TGTGCCCCGAAAGGACAGGAGGCTAACTATGGCTACACCTTC. This encodes CAPKGQEANYGYTF.

V is TRBV6-1 and J is TRBJ1-1; weak D call: TRBD1 (5 bases). Germline values: CDR1 MNHNS, CDR2 SASEGT. The V end lost 5 bases, the J end lost 4 bases, and 11 bases lay between the germline ends. The length of the CDR3 is 13 residues. CDR3 residues: CASSLETVTEAFF. The CDR3 DNA is TGTGCCAGCAGTCTAGAGACAGTCACTGAAGCTTTCTTT.

This clonotype has only a few counts. The J gene is TRBJ1-2, the V gene TRBV7-9; weak D call: TRBD1 (6 bases). The V and J ends lost 5 bases and 6 bases respectively, with 16 bases between them. There are 14 residues in the CDR3. Per the germline V gene, CDR1 is SEHNR and CDR2 is FQNEAQ (reference sequence). This CDR3 reads CASSVLQAGDGYTF. The CDR3 DNA reads TGTGCCAGCAGCGTACTACAGGCAGGGGATGGCTACACCTTC.

This clonotype turned up a few times. The chain carries TRBV29-1 and TRBJ1-2, with a possible D match to TRBD1 (5 bases). V dropped 6 bases and J dropped 3 bases, with 11 bases sitting between them. Germline V gives CDR1 SQVTM, CDR2 ANQGSEA. The CDR3 is made up of 12 amino acids. The CDR3 nucleotides are TGCAGCGTCTATAGGGGATACTATGGCTACACCTTC. The encoded protein is CSVYRGYYGYTF.

The V and J genes are TRBV4-1 and TRBJ1-3, with D possibly matching TRBD1 (5 bases). The CDR3 consists of 19 residues. Trimming took off 3 bases at V and 4 bases at J, with 25 bases between the two ends. Germline V CDR1 and CDR2: MGHRA, YSYEKL. The CDR3 region is CASSHLGQGRGLSGNTIYF. CDR3 in DNA: TGCGCCAGCAGCCACTTGGGGCAGGGAAGAGGCCTCTCGGGAAACACCATATATTTT.

This clonotype came up a few times. The chain has TRBV4-3 and TRBJ2-3; 9 positions agree with TRBD1. With 4 bases clipped from V and 4 bases from J, the junction kept 9 bases outside the gene matches. Germline V CDR1 and CDR2: LGHNA, YSLEER. The CDR3 runs to 16 residues. CDR3 in amino acids: CASSRTPGTGSDTQYF. Written as DNA, the CDR3 is TGCGCCAGCAGCCGAACTCCGGGGACAGGGTCAGATACGCAGTATTTT.

This sequence joins TRBV7-9 and TRBJ2-3; the match to TRBD1 covers 9 bases. The CDR3 extends over 15 amino acids. From germline, CDR1 is SEHNR and CDR2 FQNEAQ (reference sequence). The V segment lost 5 bases and the J segment 5 bases; nucleotides outside the gene matches: 8. This CDR3 reads CASSPPRTGEDTQYF. The DNA for the CDR3 is TGTGCCAGCAGCCCCCCGCGGACAGGGGAAGATACGCAGTATTTT. Looking up the rest from reference TRBV7-9 and TRBJ2-3 gives the full variable domain: DTGVSQNPRHKITKRGQNVTFRCDPISEHNRLYWYRQTLGQGPEFLTYFQNEAQLEKSRLLSDRFSAERPKGSFSTLEIQRTEQGDSAMYLCASSPPRTGEDTQYFGPGTRLTVL.

This clonotype was recorded a few times. The genes are TRBV2 and TRBJ2-5; D might be TRBD2 (5 bases). Germline values: CDR1 SNHLY, CDR2 FYNNEI. Trimming removed 4 bases at V and 5 bases at J, with 11 bases between. There are 13 residues in the CDR3. The CDR3 here is CASSVRVAETQYF. The DNA for the CDR3 is TGTGCCAGCAGTGTGAGGGTCGCGGAGACCCAGTACTTC.

This clonotype was seen repeatedly, ten times or more. The chain recombines TRBV7-3 with TRBJ2-1; 12 bases agree with TRBD2. Looked up from germline, CDR1 is SGHTA and CDR2 is FQGTGA. The CDR3 sequence is 15 residues long. J lost 6 bases, V lost 5 bases, and 5 bases had no gene match. The CDR3 spells CASSLLAGGGNEQFF. The CDR3 DNA is TGTGCCAGCAGCCTCCTAGCGGGGGGGGGCAATGAGCAGTTCTTC.

This clonotype has more than one count but fewer than ten. The chain recombines TRBV4-2 with TRBJ2-3; D perhaps matches TRBD1 (6 bases). This CDR3 contains 14 residues. Germline CDR1 is LGHNA and CDR2 is YNFKEQ. The ends were cut back, 1 base at V and 2 bases at J, with 7 bases in the middle. The CDR3 DNA reads TGTGCCAGCAGCCAAGGGGACAACACAGATACGCAGTATTTT. Its protein is CASSQGDNTDTQYF.

The rearrangement links TRBV29-1 to TRBJ1-1; D uncertain. Germline V CDR1 and CDR2: SQVTM, ANQGSEA. The CDR3 consists of 11 residues. The V gene lost 7 bases and the J gene lost 1 base, with 7 bases spanning the gap. DNA of the CDR3: TGCAGCGGAGGGTCGAACACTGAAGCTTTCTTT. Translated, it gives CSGGSNTEAFF.

This clonotype has more than one count but fewer than ten. This chain connects TRBV7-6 to TRBJ1-2, with 9 bases aligning to TRBD1. Germline V gene data show CDR1 as SGHVS and CDR2 as FNYEAQ. V gave up 4 bases and J gave up 7 bases; unmatched junction bases: 10. The CDR3 is 15 amino acids. The CDR3: CASSWDRVGFSGYTF. In DNA form, the CDR3 reads TGTGCCAGCAGCTGGGACAGGGTTGGATTCAGTGGCTACACCTTC.

The V gene is TRBV24-1, the J gene TRBJ1-2, with D possibly being TRBD1 (5 bases). Germline V gene lookup returns CDR1 KGHDR and CDR2 SFDVKD. This CDR3 contains 14 residues. V lost 4 bases, J lost 6 bases, and 14 bases lay in between. The CDR3 loop is CATSDRDPDNGYTF. The CDR3 DNA is TGTGCCACCAGTGACCGGGACCCGGATAATGGCTACACCTTC.

This chain links TRBV6-2 or TRBV6-3 with TRBJ2-7; TRBD1 matches 7 bases. The CDR3 contains 15 residues. Germline CDR1 and CDR2: MNHEY and SVGEGT. Losses at the gene ends were 5 bases for V and 0 bases for J; bases not matched to a gene: 7. CDR3 region: CASSPRQGSSYEQYV. DNA for the CDR3: TGTGCCAGCAGTCCGAGACAGGGTAGCTCCTACGAGCAGTACGTC.

The chain combines TRBV20-1 with TRBJ1-4, with 8 positions matching TRBD1. The CDR3 runs to 13 residues. J lost 8 bases, V lost 3 bases, and 5 bases had no gene match. Germline V gene data show CDR1 as DFQATT and CDR2 as SNEGSKA (reference sequence). CDR3: CSASDRGREKLFF. The CDR3, as DNA: TGCAGTGCTAGTGACAGGGGAAGGGAAAAACTGTTTTTT.

The genes are TRBV20-1 and TRBJ1-5; D may be TRBD1 (6 bases). The CDR3 extends over 16 amino acids. V was shortened by 1 base and J by 2 bases, with 15 bases between the two germline ends. The germline V gene encodes CDR1 DFQATT and CDR2 SNEGSKA (reference sequence). CDR3 loop: CSARVRGRGGNQPQHF. CDR3 nucleotides: TGCAGTGCTAGAGTCCGAGGCAGGGGTGGCAATCAGCCCCAGCATTTT.

The genes are TRBV20-1 and TRBJ2-7; TRBD1 aligns across 8 bases. Trimming took 7 bases from V and 5 from J; bases not matched to a gene: 4. Germline V lookup: CDR1 DFQATT, CDR2 SNEGSKA (reference sequence). This CDR3 region has 11 residues. The CDR3 DNA reads TGCAGTGTAGGACAGGGAAACGAGCAGTACTTC. Translating gives CSVGQGNEQYF.

The chain recombines TRBV5-1 with TRBJ2-3; D not certain. CDR1 and CDR2 (germline): SGHRS, YFSETQ. V was pared by 4 bases and J by 2 bases, with 8 bases between. CDR3 length: 13 amino acids. CDR3 in DNA: TGCGCCAGCAGCGAGGACGCCACAGATACGCAGTATTTT. Translation gives CASSEDATDTQYF. Full variable domain (remainder filled in from reference TRBV5-1 and TRBJ2-3): KAGVTQTPRYLIKTRGQQVTLSCSPISGHRSVSWYQQTPGQGLQFLFEYFSETQRNKGNFPGRFSGRQFSNSRSEMNVSTLELGDSALYLCASSEDATDTQYFGPGTRLTVL.

The CDR3 DNA reads as TGCAGTGCCCCCGGGCCTGTGGAAGAGACCCAGTACTTC. This sequence encodes CSAPGPVEETQYF. The rearrangement joins TRBV20-1 to TRBJ2-5, with D uncertain. Trimming removed 6 bases from V and 3 bases from J, with 14 bases in between. The CDR3 length is 13 residues. Germline V lookup: CDR1 DFQATT, CDR2 SNEGSKA (reference sequence).